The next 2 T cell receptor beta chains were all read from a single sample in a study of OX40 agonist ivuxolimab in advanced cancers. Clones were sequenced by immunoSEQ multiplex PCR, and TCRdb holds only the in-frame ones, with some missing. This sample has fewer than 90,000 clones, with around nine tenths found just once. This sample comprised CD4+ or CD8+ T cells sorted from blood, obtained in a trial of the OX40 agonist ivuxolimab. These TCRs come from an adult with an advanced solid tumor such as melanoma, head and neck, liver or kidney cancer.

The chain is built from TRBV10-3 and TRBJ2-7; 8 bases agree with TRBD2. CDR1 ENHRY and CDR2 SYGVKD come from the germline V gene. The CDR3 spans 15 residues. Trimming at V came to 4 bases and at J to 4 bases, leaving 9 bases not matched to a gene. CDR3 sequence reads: CAISGGREGTYEQYF. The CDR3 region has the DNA TGTGCCATCAGTGGGGGACGGGAGGGCACGTACGAGCAGTACTTC.

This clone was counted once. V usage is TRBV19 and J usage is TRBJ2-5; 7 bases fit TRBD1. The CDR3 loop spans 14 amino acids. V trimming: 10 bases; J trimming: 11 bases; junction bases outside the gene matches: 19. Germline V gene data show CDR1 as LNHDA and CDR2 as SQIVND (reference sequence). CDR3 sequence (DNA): TGTGCCAACTTCCCCCCGGACAGGCCTCGAGAGCAGTACTTC. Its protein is CANFPPDRPREQYF.